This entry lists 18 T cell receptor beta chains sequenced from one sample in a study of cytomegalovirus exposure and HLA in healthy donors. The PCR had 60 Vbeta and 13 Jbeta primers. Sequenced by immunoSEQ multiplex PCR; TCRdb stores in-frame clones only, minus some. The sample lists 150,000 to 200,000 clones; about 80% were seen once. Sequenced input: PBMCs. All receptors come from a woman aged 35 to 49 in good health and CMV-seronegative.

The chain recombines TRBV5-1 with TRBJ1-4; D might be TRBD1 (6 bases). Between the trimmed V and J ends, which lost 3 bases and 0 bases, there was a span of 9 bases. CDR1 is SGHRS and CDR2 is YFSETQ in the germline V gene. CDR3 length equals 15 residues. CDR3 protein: CASSSTGTTNEKLFF. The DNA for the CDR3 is TGCGCCAGCAGCTCAACAGGGACAACTAATGAAAAACTGTTTTTT.

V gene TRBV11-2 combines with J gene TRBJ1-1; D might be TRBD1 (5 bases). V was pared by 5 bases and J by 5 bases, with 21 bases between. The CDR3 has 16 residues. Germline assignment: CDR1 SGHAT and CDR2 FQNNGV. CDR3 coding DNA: TGTGCCAGCAGCGCCGTTGCGGGGGGAAAGGTAACTGAAGCTTTCTTT. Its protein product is CASSAVAGGKVTEAFF.

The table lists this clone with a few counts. The CDR3 sequence: CAWSMARTGGNTGELFF. CDR3 nucleotide sequence: TGTGCCTGGAGTATGGCGAGGACAGGGGGGAACACCGGGGAGCTGTTTTTT. The chain links TRBV30 to TRBJ2-2, with TRBD1 matching over 10 bases. CDR3 length equals 17 residues. Germline V CDR1 and CDR2: GTSNPN, SVGIG (reference sequence). The V and J ends lost 2 bases and 1 base, in that order; junction bases with no gene match: 7.

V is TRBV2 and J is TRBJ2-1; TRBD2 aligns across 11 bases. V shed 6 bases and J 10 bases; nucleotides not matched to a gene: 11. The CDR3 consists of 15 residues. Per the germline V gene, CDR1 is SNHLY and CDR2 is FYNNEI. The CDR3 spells CASRRLAGPTHEQFF. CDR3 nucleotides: TGTGCCAGCAGGAGACTAGCGGGGCCCACACACGAGCAGTTCTTC.

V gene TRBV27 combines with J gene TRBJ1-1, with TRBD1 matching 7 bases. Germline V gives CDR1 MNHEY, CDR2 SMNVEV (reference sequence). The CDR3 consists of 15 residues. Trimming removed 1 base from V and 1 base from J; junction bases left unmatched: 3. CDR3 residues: CASSLYTGANTEAFF. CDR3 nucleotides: TGTGCCAGCAGTTTATATACAGGGGCGAACACTGAAGCTTTCTTT.

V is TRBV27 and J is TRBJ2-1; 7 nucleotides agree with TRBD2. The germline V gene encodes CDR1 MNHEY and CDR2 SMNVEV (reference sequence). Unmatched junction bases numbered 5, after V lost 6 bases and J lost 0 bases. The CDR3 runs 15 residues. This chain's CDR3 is CASSISGYSYNEQFF. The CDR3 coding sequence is TGTGCCAGCAGCATTAGCGGGTACTCCTACAATGAGCAGTTCTTC.

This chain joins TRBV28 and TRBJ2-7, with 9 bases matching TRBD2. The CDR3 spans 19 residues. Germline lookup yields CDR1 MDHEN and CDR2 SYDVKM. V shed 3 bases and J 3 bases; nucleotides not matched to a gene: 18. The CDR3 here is CASSFRAALGLAGFYEQYF. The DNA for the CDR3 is TGTGCCAGCAGTTTTCGGGCTGCACTTGGGCTAGCGGGATTCTACGAGCAGTACTTC.

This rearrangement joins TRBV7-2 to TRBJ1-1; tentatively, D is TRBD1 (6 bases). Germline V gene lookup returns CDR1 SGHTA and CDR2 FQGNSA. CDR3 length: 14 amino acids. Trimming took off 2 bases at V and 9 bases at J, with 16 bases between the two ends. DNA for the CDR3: TGTGCCAGCAGCTTAAGGGGTCGAACAGGGCAAGCTTTCTTT. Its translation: CASSLRGRTGQAFF.

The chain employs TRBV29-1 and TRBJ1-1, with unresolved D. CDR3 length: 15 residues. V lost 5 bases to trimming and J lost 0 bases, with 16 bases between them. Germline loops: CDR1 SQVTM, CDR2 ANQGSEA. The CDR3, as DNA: TGCAGCGTTTGGGTGAGGCAGCAAATGAACACTGAAGCTTTCTTT. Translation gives CSVWVRQQMNTEAFF.

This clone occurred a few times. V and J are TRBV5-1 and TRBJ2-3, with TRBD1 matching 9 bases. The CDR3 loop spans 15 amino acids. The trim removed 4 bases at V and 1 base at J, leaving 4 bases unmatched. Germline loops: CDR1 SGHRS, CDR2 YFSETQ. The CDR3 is CASSRGTGRTDTQYF. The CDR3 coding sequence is TGCGCCAGCAGCCGAGGGACAGGGCGCACAGATACGCAGTATTTT.

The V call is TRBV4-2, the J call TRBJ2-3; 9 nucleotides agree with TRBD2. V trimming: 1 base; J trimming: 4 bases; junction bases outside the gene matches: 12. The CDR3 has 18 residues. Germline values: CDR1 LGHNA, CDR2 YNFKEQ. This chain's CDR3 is CASSQGRWEREAPDTQYF. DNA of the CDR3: TGTGCCAGCAGCCAAGGGCGATGGGAGCGGGAGGCCCCAGATACGCAGTATTTT.

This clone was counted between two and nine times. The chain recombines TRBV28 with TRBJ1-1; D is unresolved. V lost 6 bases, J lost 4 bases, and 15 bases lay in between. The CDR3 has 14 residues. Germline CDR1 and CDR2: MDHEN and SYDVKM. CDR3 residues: CASSLAPEGTEAFF. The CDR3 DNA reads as TGTGCCAGCAGCCTAGCCCCCGAGGGCACTGAAGCTTTCTTT.

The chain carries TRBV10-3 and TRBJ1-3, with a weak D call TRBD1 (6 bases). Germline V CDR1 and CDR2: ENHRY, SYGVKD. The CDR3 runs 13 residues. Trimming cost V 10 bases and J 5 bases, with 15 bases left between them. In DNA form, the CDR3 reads TGTGCCACCGGACAGTTAGATCGAAACACCATATATTTT. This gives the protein CATGQLDRNTIYF.

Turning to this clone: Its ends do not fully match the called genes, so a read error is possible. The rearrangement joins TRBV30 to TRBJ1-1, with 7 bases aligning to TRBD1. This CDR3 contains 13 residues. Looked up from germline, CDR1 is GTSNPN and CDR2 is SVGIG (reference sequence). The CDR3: CARREGATTEAFF. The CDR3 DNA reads TGTGCCCGGAGAGAGGGGGCGACCACTGAAGCTTTCTTT.

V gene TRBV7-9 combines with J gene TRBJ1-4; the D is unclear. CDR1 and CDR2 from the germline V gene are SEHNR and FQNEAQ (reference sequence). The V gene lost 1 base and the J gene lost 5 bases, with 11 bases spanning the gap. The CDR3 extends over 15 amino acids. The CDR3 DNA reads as TGTGCCAGCAGCTTAGATCGGGGAGCAAATGAAAAACTGTTTTTT. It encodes CASSLDRGANEKLFF.

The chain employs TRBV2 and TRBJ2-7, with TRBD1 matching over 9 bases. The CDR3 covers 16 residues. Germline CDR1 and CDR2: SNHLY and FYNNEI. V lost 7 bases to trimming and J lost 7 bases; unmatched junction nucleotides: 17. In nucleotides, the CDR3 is TGTGCCAGCACTCCCCGAGTTTCGGGACAGGGTAAAGAGCAGTACTTC. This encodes CASTPRVSGQGKEQYF.

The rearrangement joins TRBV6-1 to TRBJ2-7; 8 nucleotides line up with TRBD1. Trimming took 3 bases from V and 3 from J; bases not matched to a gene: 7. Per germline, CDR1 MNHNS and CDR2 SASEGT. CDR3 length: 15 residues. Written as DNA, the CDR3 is TGTGCCAGCAGTGAGGGGACAGGAGCTAGCTACGAGCAGTACTTC. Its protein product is CASSEGTGASYEQYF.

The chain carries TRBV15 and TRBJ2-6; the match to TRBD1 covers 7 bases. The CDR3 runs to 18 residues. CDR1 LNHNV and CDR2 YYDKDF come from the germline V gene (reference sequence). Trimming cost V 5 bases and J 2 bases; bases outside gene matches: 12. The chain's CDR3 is CATSPNDRVNTGANVLTF. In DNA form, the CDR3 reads TGTGCCACCAGCCCCAACGACAGGGTGAACACTGGGGCCAACGTCCTGACTTTC.